The rows below give T cell receptor beta chains drawn from one sample of a study. MiXCR was run by TCRdb on the 5' RACE reads, yielding one entry per CDR3 protein. This repertoire shows some 30,000 distinct CDR3 sequences, 20% to 30% found once; its top ten account for about 2.5%. The sequenced sample consisted of tumor-infiltrating Tregs sorted from the breast tumor. The receptor source for this set is a female donor with breast cancer. Each CDR3 is given with its conserved first and last residue.

v_gene,j_gene,CDR3aa
TRBV24-1,TRBJ2-1,CATSALETAVDEQFF
TRBV7-9,TRBJ1-1,CASSLNTEAFF
TRBV6-6,TRBJ2-3,CASSWAGVGDTQYF
TRBV6-5,TRBJ1-2,CASSSTAYGYTF
TRBV9,TRBJ2-1,CASSGTGPNEQFF
TRBV25-1,TRBJ2-1,CASSEQQATESYNEQFF
TRBV6-5,TRBJ1-2,CASSRPGHKGYTF
TRBV12-3/TRBV12-4,TRBJ2-1,CASSLMRGIYNEQFF
TRBV25-1,TRBJ1-1,CASRGQGTEAFF
TRBV25-1,TRBJ2-3,CASSGRVAGAGTDTQYF
TRBV13,TRBJ1-1,CASSFRGRQLNTEAFF
TRBV6-5,TRBJ2-1,CASSYRRLAGFSNEQFF
TRBV4-1,TRBJ1-5,CASSQGTRGRNEPQHF
TRBV2,TRBJ1-1,CASSYAATEAFF
TRBV9,TRBJ2-7,CASSYSDRAYEQYF
TRBV29-1,TRBJ1-1,CSVRSSGTYTEAFF
TRBV21-1,TRBJ2-1,CASSKGWGCGSSYNEQFF
TRBV4-1,TRBJ2-7,CASSQIRESSYEQYF
TRBV29-1,TRBJ2-4,CSVEDWGGTGNIQYF
TRBV19,TRBJ1-2,CASSIADRGPGYTF
TRBV7-3,TRBJ2-5,CASSAWSGRPCQETQYF
TRBV6-1,TRBJ2-4,CASRPGAWGNIQYF
TRBV4-2,TRBJ1-2,CASSLTPINYGYTF
TRBV5-6,TRBJ2-1,CASSPTAGGPYNEQFF